This passage covers 19 T cell receptor beta chains from one sample sequenced in a study of cytomegalovirus exposure and HLA in healthy donors. The primer mix had 60 Vbeta and 13 Jbeta primers. TCRdb's copy holds only in-frame clones and misses some; the assay was immunoSEQ multiplex PCR. Recorded for this sample: approximately 120,000 clones. The sequencing sample was made of PBMCs. These receptors were taken from a man between 18 and 35 years old in good health and CMV-seronegative.

The chain carries TRBV19 and TRBJ2-4; possibly TRBD1 for D (6 bases). V was cut by 6 bases and J by 8 bases, with 20 bases left in between. This CDR3 region has 15 residues. CDR1 and CDR2 (germline): LNHDA, SQIVND (reference sequence). Written as DNA, the CDR3 is TGTGCCAGTAGGAAGCAGGGGCCGAAAGGAGACATTCAGTACTTC. Residues: CASRKQGPKGDIQYF.

V is TRBV7-4 and J is TRBJ1-5; no clear D. Germline CDR1 is SGHVT and CDR2 is SQSDAQ. V lost 1 base, J lost 4 bases, and 8 bases lay in between. CDR3 size: 14 residues. This CDR3 is CASSLGSGNQPQHF. In DNA, the CDR3 is TGTGCCAGCAGCTTAGGATCGGGAAATCAGCCCCAGCATTTT.

The chain joins TRBV27 to TRBJ2-7; 11 nucleotides match TRBD2. The V gene's germline CDR1 is MNHEY and CDR2 SMNVEV (reference sequence). The V and J ends lost 6 bases and 7 bases, in that order; junction bases with no gene match: 5. This CDR3 comprises 13 residues. DNA of the CDR3: TGTGCCAGCAGCCGCAGACTAGCGGGGGAGCAGTACTTC. Residues: CASSRRLAGEQYF.

Worth noting for this clone: In the same sample, other DNA sequences code for this CDR3. The V call is TRBV29-1, the J call TRBJ2-5; 11 bases are a match to TRBD1. V lost 6 bases and J lost 4; bases outside the gene matches: 1. This CDR3 contains 12 residues. CDR1 is SQVTM, CDR2 ANQGSEA, per germline. CDR3: CSVGQGGETQYF. The CDR3 DNA reads as TGCAGCGTGGGACAGGGGGGAGAGACCCAGTACTTC.

The chain recombines TRBV5-1 with TRBJ1-5; 12 bases align to TRBD1. V lost 4 bases and J lost 4; bases outside the gene matches: 3. Germline CDR1 is SGHRS and CDR2 is YFSETQ. The CDR3 consists of 15 residues. DNA of the CDR3: TGCGCCAGCAGCCGGGACAGGGGGCCGAATCAGCCCCAGCATTTT. The encoded protein is CASSRDRGPNQPQHF.

The rearrangement links TRBV2 to TRBJ1-3; no reliable D call. The CDR3 is 14 amino acids. Germline-derived CDR1 and CDR2 are SNHLY and FYNNEI. V lost 2 bases and J lost 2, with 7 bases in between. CDR3 in DNA: TGTGCCAGCAGTGAAACCAGTGCTGGAAACACCATATATTTT. Protein sequence: CASSETSAGNTIYF.

The chain uses TRBV6-5 and TRBJ1-2; D gene ambiguous. V was cut by 2 bases and J by 6 bases, with 13 bases left in between. The germline gives CDR1 MNHEY, CDR2 SVGAGI. CDR3 length: 14 amino acids. CDR3 in DNA: TGTGCCAGCAGTTACCCGAGGGCCCGAGATGGCTACACCTTC. It is translated as CASSYPRARDGYTF.

The V call is TRBV19, the J call TRBJ1-1; TRBD1 is a possible D gene (6 bases). The CDR3 runs 14 residues. Germline-derived CDR1 and CDR2 are LNHDA and SQIVND (reference sequence). V lost 5 bases, J lost 3 bases, and 13 bases lay in between. This chain's CDR3 is CASSRAGAYTEAFF. CDR3 coding DNA: TGTGCCAGTAGTCGAGCAGGGGCGTACACTGAAGCTTTCTTT.

The gene calls are TRBV7-9 and TRBJ2-5, with TRBD1 as a possible D gene (6 bases). Per germline, CDR1 SEHNR and CDR2 FQNEAQ (reference sequence). Deletions cut 4 bases from V and 7 bases from J, with 16 bases between. CDR3 length equals 14 residues. The CDR3 reads CASSSDSQIGTQYF. The DNA for the CDR3 is TGTGCCAGCAGCTCGGACAGCCAGATTGGGACCCAGTACTTC. The full variable domain, its missing parts supplied by reference TRBV7-9 and TRBJ2-5, is DTGVSQNPRHKITKRGQNVTFRCDPISEHNRLYWYRQTLGQGPEFLTYFQNEAQLEKSRLLSDRFSAERPKGSFSTLEIQRTEQGDSAMYLCASSSDSQIGTQYFGPGTRLLVL.

The CDR3 region is CATSGSYNEQFF. The CDR3 DNA follows: TGCGCAACTAGCGGTTCCTACAATGAGCAGTTCTTC. The genes are TRBV5-1 and TRBJ2-1; 8 nucleotides line up with TRBD2. The CDR3 extends over 12 amino acids. Per germline, CDR1 SGHRS and CDR2 YFSETQ.

The genes are TRBV6-5 and TRBJ1-5; TRBD1 is a possible D gene (6 bases). Trimming took 6 bases from V and 0 from J, leaving 12 bases between them. There are 15 residues in the CDR3. Germline values: CDR1 MNHEY, CDR2 SVGAGI. The CDR3 region has the DNA TGTGCCAGCAGCCAACAGGGATATAGCAATCAGCCCCAGCATTTT. This sequence encodes CASSQQGYSNQPQHF.

This sequence joins TRBV10-3 and TRBJ1-2; 10 bases agree with TRBD1. CDR3 length: 15 amino acids. From germline, CDR1 is ENHRY and CDR2 SYGVKD. J gave up 4 bases and V 5 bases, and 7 bases lay outside the gene matches. The CDR3 loop is CAISIGQGGPYGYTF. DNA for the CDR3: TGTGCCATCAGTATCGGACAGGGGGGACCCTATGGCTACACCTTC.

This rearrangement joins TRBV7-2 to TRBJ2-5, with D maybe TRBD2 (6 bases). V shed 6 bases and J shed 7 bases, with 18 bases lying between them. Germline-derived CDR1 and CDR2 are SGHTA and FQGNSA. The CDR3 sequence is 14 residues long. The CDR3 is CASRDGGTAGTQYF. The CDR3 DNA is TGTGCCAGCAGGGATGGCGGGACCGCTGGGACCCAGTACTTC.

This chain links TRBV4-2 with TRBJ1-6; D gene ambiguous. CDR3 size: 13 residues. V lost 4 bases and J 9 bases, leaving 10 bases between the germline ends. Germline CDR1 LGHNA, CDR2 YNFKEQ. The CDR3 nucleotides are TGTGCCAGCAGCCTACCGGGTGGTTCACCCCTCCACTTT. Its translation is CASSLPGGSPLHF.

V is TRBV5-1 and J is TRBJ2-7; 9 nucleotides agree with TRBD1. The CDR3 length is 15 residues. The V segment lost 4 bases and the J segment 4 bases; nucleotides outside the gene matches: 9. The germline CDR1 and CDR2 sequences are SGHRS and YFSETQ. As DNA, the CDR3 is TGCGCCAGCAGCCTCCGGGACAGGGAGTCTTACGAGCAGTACTTC. Protein: CASSLRDRESYEQYF.

This sequence joins TRBV7-2 and TRBJ2-1, with 11 bases identical to TRBD2. Germline CDR1 reads SGHTA; CDR2 reads FQGNSA. The CDR3 has 17 residues. V lost 7 bases to trimming and J lost 0 bases; unmatched junction nucleotides: 8. CDR3 region: CASTELSGGASYNEQFF. In DNA, the CDR3 is TGTGCCAGCACCGAACTTAGCGGGGGGGCCTCCTACAATGAGCAGTTCTTC.

This chain joins TRBV18 and TRBJ1-2; D uncertain. CDR1 and CDR2 from the germline V gene are KGHSH and LQKENI. Between the trimmed V and J ends, which lost 4 bases and 5 bases, there was a span of 8 bases. The CDR3 sequence is 12 residues long. CDR3 nucleotides: TGTGCCAGCTCACTTCGTCTTTATGGCTACACCTTC. Its translation is CASSLRLYGYTF. Using reference TRBV18 and TRBJ1-2 for the parts outside the CDR3, the full variable domain is NAGVMQNPRHLVRRRGQEARLRCSPMKGHSHVYWYRQLPEEGLKFMVYLQKENIIDESGMPKERFSAEFPKEGPSILRIQQVVRGDSAAYFCASSLRLYGYTFGSGTRLTVV.

The V gene is TRBV7-8, the J gene TRBJ1-6; 8 positions match TRBD1. Germline lookup yields CDR1 SGHVS and CDR2 FQNEAQ. This CDR3 is built from 15 residues. Losses at the gene ends were 3 bases for V and 11 bases for J; bases not matched to a gene: 9. In nucleotides, the CDR3 is TGTGCCAGCAGCTTTGACAGGGGACGCGATACACCCCTCCACTTT. This sequence encodes CASSFDRGRDTPLHF. Full variable domain (missing parts from reference TRBV7-8 and TRBJ1-6): GAGVSQSPRYKVAKRGQDVALRCDPISGHVSLFWYQQALGQGPEFLTYFQNEAQLDKSGLPSDRFFAERPEGSVSTLKIQRTQQEDSAVYLCASSFDRGRDTPLHFGNGTRLTVT.

The chain has TRBV6-6 and TRBJ1-3; no clear D. The CDR3 runs 15 residues. The germline V and J ends were trimmed by 5 bases and 0 bases, with 11 bases remaining between them. Germline V gives CDR1 MNHNY, CDR2 SVGAGI (reference sequence). CDR3 nucleotide sequence: TGTGCCAGCAGTCCGGACGGACTCTCTGGAAACACCATATATTTT. The encoded protein is CASSPDGLSGNTIYF.